The 32 T cell receptor beta chains below come from one sample, sequenced in a study of CD8 T cells in Susac syndrome. When the RNA was reverse transcribed, random hexamers were used with an input of about 0.45 to 1 ug. TCRdb ran MiXCR on the immunoSEQ multiplex PCR reads and lists one entry per CDR3 protein. The profile covers 150,000 to 200,000 distinct CDR3 sequences, with about 91% appearing a single time and around 0.08% taken by the ten largest. Material for sequencing was CD4+ T cells from PBMCs. These receptors were collected from a human donor in good health.

This sequence joins TRBV5-1 and TRBJ1-5, with D possibly matching TRBD1 (5 bases). CDR1 SGHRS and CDR2 YFSETQ come from the germline V gene. This CDR3 is built from 13 residues. V shed 4 bases and J shed 5 bases, with 10 bases lying between them. DNA for the CDR3: TGCGCCAGCAGCGAAACAGGCGATCAGCCCCAGCATTTT. It yields the protein CASSETGDQPQHF.

The genes are TRBV7-2 and TRBJ2-7; perhaps TRBD2 as D (6 bases). The germline CDR1 and CDR2 sequences are SGHTA and FQGNSA. V was clipped by 5 bases and J by 3 bases, with 14 bases between them. This CDR3 contains 14 residues. The CDR3 DNA reads TGTGCCAGCAGCACCGGGGGACTCGTCTACGAGCAGTACTTC. This translates into CASSTGGLVYEQYF.

The chain couples TRBV6-6 to TRBJ2-1; 8 nucleotides agree with TRBD1. Germline V gene lookup returns CDR1 MNHNY and CDR2 SVGAGI (reference sequence). The trim removed 6 bases at V and 4 bases at J, leaving 2 bases unmatched. The CDR3 has 13 residues. The CDR3 loop is CASSQGAYNEQFF. The CDR3 DNA reads as TGTGCCAGCAGCCAGGGGGCTTACAATGAGCAGTTCTTC.

This clonotype showed up just a few times. The rearrangement links TRBV6-5 to TRBJ1-1; the D is unclear. CDR1 MNHEY and CDR2 SVGAGI come from the germline V gene. The CDR3 consists of 13 residues. V was cut by 2 bases and J by 1 base, with 5 bases left in between. The CDR3 here is CASSYRPNTEAFF. The DNA of the CDR3 is TGTGCCAGCAGTTACAGACCGAACACTGAAGCTTTCTTT.

The chain uses TRBV20-1 and TRBJ1-3; TRBD1 matches at 11 bases. The CDR3 contains 14 residues. V was clipped by 5 bases and J by 3 bases; unmatched bases: 3. Germline-derived CDR1 and CDR2 are DFQATT and SNEGSKA (reference sequence). The CDR3 protein is CSARTGGFGNTIYF. DNA for the CDR3: TGCAGTGCTCGGACAGGGGGCTTTGGAAACACCATATATTTT.

V usage is TRBV2 and J usage is TRBJ2-1; 8 nucleotides line up with TRBD1. Germline V lookup: CDR1 SNHLY, CDR2 FYNNEI. The CDR3 totals 13 residues. V lost 5 bases, J lost 10 bases, and 7 bases stayed unmatched. The CDR3 spells CASSKQGVGEQFF. The DNA of the CDR3 is TGTGCCAGCAGTAAACAGGGGGTAGGGGAGCAGTTCTTC.

The chain is built from TRBV29-1 and TRBJ1-1; the D gene is possibly TRBD1 (5 bases). The CDR3 consists of 13 residues. CDR1 is SQVTM and CDR2 is ANQGSEA in the germline V gene. Trimming took off 7 bases at V and 1 base at J, with 13 bases between the two ends. As DNA, the CDR3 is TGCAGCGGGGGAGGGACGGAGAACACTGAAGCTTTCTTT. It encodes CSGGGTENTEAFF.

J is TRBJ2-2 and V is TRBV5-1; 10 bases match TRBD2. The germline V gene encodes CDR1 SGHRS and CDR2 YFSETQ. The CDR3 length is 17 residues. Trimming removed 1 base from V and 5 bases from J; junction bases left unmatched: 8. The CDR3 loop is CASSLRSSGSWTGELFF. CDR3 bases: TGCGCCAGCAGCTTGAGATCTAGCGGGAGCTGGACCGGGGAGCTGTTTTTT.

The V call is TRBV7-9, the J call TRBJ1-2, with TRBD1 matching 8 bases. Unmatched junction bases numbered 9, after V lost 11 bases and J lost 7 bases. The germline V gene has CDR1 SEHNR and CDR2 FQNEAQ (reference sequence). This CDR3 region has 12 residues. CDR3 sequence: CAWGQENFGYTF. The CDR3 nucleotides read TGTGCCTGGGGACAGGAGAATTTTGGCTACACCTTC.

The chain combines TRBV7-9 with TRBJ2-1, with D perhaps TRBD1 (5 bases). V lost 4 bases and J 6 bases, leaving 19 bases between the germline ends. The CDR3 loop spans 16 amino acids. CDR1 and CDR2 from the germline V gene are SEHNR and FQNEAQ (reference sequence). The chain's CDR3 is CASSWQGRGMRNEQFF. DNA of the CDR3: TGTGCCAGCAGCTGGCAGGGTAGGGGAATGCGCAATGAGCAGTTCTTC.

The chain recombines TRBV11-2 with TRBJ1-1; 9 bases line up with TRBD1. Germline CDR1 reads SGHAT; CDR2 reads FQNNGV. V trimming: 4 bases; J trimming: 2 bases; junction bases outside the gene matches: 5. The CDR3 length is 15 residues. The CDR3 protein is CASSSQQGANTEAFF. CDR3 coding DNA: TGTGCCAGCAGCTCCCAACAGGGGGCAAACACTGAAGCTTTCTTT.

The gene calls are TRBV6-5 and TRBJ1-1; possibly TRBD1 for D (5 bases). This CDR3 has 13 residues. The germline gives CDR1 MNHEY, CDR2 SVGAGI. V was clipped by 7 bases and J by 4 bases, with 13 bases between them. CDR3 sequence (DNA): TGTGCCAGCAAGTCCAGGGTTGGCACTGAAGCTTTCTTT. Protein sequence: CASKSRVGTEAFF.

This chain uses TRBV20-1 with TRBJ2-5; 7 bases match TRBD2. The V gene end was trimmed by 5 bases and the J gene end by 2 bases; junction bases not matched to a gene: 8. Germline loops: CDR1 DFQATT, CDR2 SNEGSKA (reference sequence). This CDR3 region has 14 residues. CDR3 loop: CSALEGRVQETQYF. In DNA, the CDR3 is TGCAGTGCTCTGGAGGGGAGGGTTCAAGAGACCCAGTACTTC.

The rearrangement uses TRBV6-1 and TRBJ2-7, with D perhaps TRBD1 (5 bases). The CDR3 has 13 amino acids. The ends were cut back, 2 bases at V and 5 bases at J, with 10 bases in the middle. Per the germline V gene, CDR1 is MNHNS and CDR2 is SASEGT. CDR3 in amino acids: CASSERREDEQYF. The CDR3 DNA reads as TGTGCCAGCAGTGAACGCAGGGAAGACGAGCAGTACTTC.

This chain joins TRBV9 and TRBJ2-1; D gene ambiguous. The germline CDR1 and CDR2 sequences are SGDLS and YYNGEE. CDR3 length equals 16 residues. V lost 0 bases and J lost 3, with 13 bases in between. Written as DNA, the CDR3 is TGTGCCAGCAGCGTAGAAACGACTCAATACTACAATGAGCAGTTCTTC. Residues: CASSVETTQYYNEQFF.

The chain couples TRBV19 to TRBJ1-4; D is unresolved. Germline V lookup: CDR1 LNHDA, CDR2 SQIVND (reference sequence). This CDR3 region has 10 residues. Trimming stripped 11 bases from V and 8 bases from J, with 9 bases between. The CDR3 is CAVGREKLFF. As DNA, the CDR3 is TGTGCCGTAGGTAGGGAAAAACTGTTTTTT.

The chain combines TRBV5-6 with TRBJ2-5; 8 bases are a match to TRBD2. The CDR3 covers 16 residues. Trimming took 0 bases from V and 5 from J; bases not matched to a gene: 9. Germline V gene data show CDR1 as SGHDT and CDR2 as YYEEEE. The CDR3 region has the DNA TGTGCCAGCAGCTTGGTCGGGAGGGCGGTCGGGGAGACCCAGTACTTC. Translating gives CASSLVGRAVGETQYF. Filled out from reference TRBV5-6 and TRBJ2-5, the complete variable domain reads DAGVTQSPTHLIKTRGQQVTLRCSPKSGHDTVSWYQQALGQGPQFIFQYYEEEERQRGNFPDRFSGHQFPNYSSELNVNALLLGDSALYLCASSLVGRAVGETQYFGPGTRLLVL.

The chain is built from TRBV20-1 and TRBJ2-5, with 10 bases lining up with TRBD2. CDR3 size: 15 residues. From germline, CDR1 is DFQATT and CDR2 SNEGSKA (reference sequence). Trimming removed 6 bases from V and 5 bases from J; junction bases left unmatched: 12. CDR3 sequence: CSAQRSGGTGETQYF. In DNA, the CDR3 is TGCAGTGCCCAACGTAGCGGGGGGACTGGGGAGACCCAGTACTTC.

This clonotype was observed a few times. This chain links TRBV3-1 with TRBJ2-7; 10 bases line up with TRBD2. The CDR3 has 15 amino acids. V gave up 1 base and J gave up 2 bases; unmatched junction bases: 2. Per the germline V gene, CDR1 is LGHDT and CDR2 is YNNKEL (reference sequence). CDR3 sequence: CASSQVAGGAYEQYF. CDR3 sequence (DNA): TGTGCCAGCAGCCAAGTAGCGGGAGGAGCCTACGAGCAGTACTTC.

The chain uses TRBV5-1 and TRBJ2-5; D gene ambiguous. CDR1 and CDR2 (germline): SGHRS, YFSETQ. V was trimmed by 4 bases and J by 3 bases, leaving 13 bases between them. This CDR3 has 14 amino acids. CDR3 coding DNA: TGCGCCAGCAGCCGCCGGCCAGAAGAAGAGACCCAGTACTTC. Encoded protein: CASSRRPEEETQYF. Complete variable domain (other parts from reference TRBV5-1 and TRBJ2-5): KAGVTQTPRYLIKTRGQQVTLSCSPISGHRSVSWYQQTPGQGLQFLFEYFSETQRNKGNFPGRFSGRQFSNSRSEMNVSTLELGDSALYLCASSRRPEEETQYFGPGTRLLVL.

This chain links TRBV7-9 with TRBJ1-1; D gene uncertain. CDR1 and CDR2 (germline): SEHNR, FQNEAQ (reference sequence). Trimming left V 1 base short and J 7 bases short, with 7 bases between. The CDR3 loop spans 12 amino acids. CDR3 in amino acids: CASSLVEGEAFF. The CDR3 DNA sequence: TGTGCCAGCAGCTTAGTTGAGGGTGAAGCTTTCTTT. Based on the CDR3 plus reference TRBV7-9 and TRBJ1-1, the full variable domain is DTGVSQNPRHKITKRGQNVTFRCDPISEHNRLYWYRQTLGQGPEFLTYFQNEAQLEKSRLLSDRFSAERPKGSFSTLEIQRTEQGDSAMYLCASSLVEGEAFFGQGTRLTVV.

The genes are TRBV29-1 and TRBJ2-5; D uncertain. The V and J ends lost 1 base and 5 bases respectively, with 14 bases between them. Germline V gene data show CDR1 as SQVTM and CDR2 as ANQGSEA. This CDR3 is 14 amino acids long. The CDR3 coding sequence is TGCAGCGTTGAAGTTAGGCAGGACGGGGAGACCCAGTACTTC. Translated, it gives CSVEVRQDGETQYF.

V and J are TRBV7-9 and TRBJ1-3; no definite D call. Deletions cut 3 bases from V and 2 bases from J, with 11 bases between. There are 15 residues in the CDR3. From germline, CDR1 is SEHNR and CDR2 FQNEAQ (reference sequence). The CDR3 nucleotides read TGTGCCAGCAGCTTTCTCAGAGGGACTGGAAACACCATATATTTT. This gives the protein CASSFLRGTGNTIYF.

The chain has TRBV3-1 and TRBJ2-5, with a possible D match to TRBD2 (6 bases). CDR3 length: 16 amino acids. The V and J ends lost 5 bases and 7 bases respectively, with 23 bases between them. Germline V CDR1 and CDR2: LGHDT, YNNKEL (reference sequence). The CDR3 reads CASSEIRDSEIGTQYF. The CDR3 nucleotides read TGTGCCAGCAGCGAGATCCGGGACTCGGAGATAGGGACCCAGTACTTC.

The chain employs TRBV7-2 and TRBJ1-3; no reliable D call. Germline loops: CDR1 SGHTA, CDR2 FQGNSA. The ends were cut back, 3 bases at V and 0 bases at J, with 9 bases in the middle. This CDR3 is 15 amino acids long. CDR3 nucleotide sequence: TGTGCCAGCAGCTTTAGGACCTTCTCTGGAAACACCATATATTTT. Amino acid sequence: CASSFRTFSGNTIYF.

For the CDR3, the DNA is TGTGCCAGCATTCCGGGACAGGGGTTTTCTAACGAGCAGTACTTC. It yields the protein CASIPGQGFSNEQYF. The V call is TRBV28, the J call TRBJ2-7; 10 bases fit TRBD1. The CDR3 has 15 amino acids. Germline CDR1 MDHEN, CDR2 SYDVKM. The V segment lost 7 bases and the J segment 5 bases; nucleotides outside the gene matches: 11.

In its sample, this clonotype was seen a few times. V and J are TRBV5-1 and TRBJ2-7, with D perhaps matching TRBD2 (6 bases). Trimming took off 7 bases at V and 6 bases at J, with 17 bases between the two ends. Germline assignment: CDR1 SGHRS and CDR2 YFSETQ. CDR3 size: 13 residues. CDR3 protein: CASSDWRVSEQYF. The CDR3 nucleotides are TGCGCCAGCTCCGACTGGAGGGTCTCCGAGCAGTACTTC.

The J gene is TRBJ2-6, the V gene TRBV7-7; D not resolved. Germline V gene lookup returns CDR1 SSHAT and CDR2 FNYEAQ (reference sequence). CDR3 size: 15 residues. Between the trimmed V and J ends, which lost 5 bases and 4 bases, there was a span of 12 bases. Written as DNA, the CDR3 is TGTGCCAGCAGCCGAAACATGGTAGGGGCCAACGTCCTGACTTTC. Translated: CASSRNMVGANVLTF.

This rearrangement joins TRBV2 to TRBJ2-7; D gene ambiguous. This CDR3 contains 13 residues. Trimming pared 4 bases from V and 4 bases from J, leaving 11 bases between. CDR1 is SNHLY, CDR2 FYNNEI, per germline. For the CDR3, the DNA is TGTGCCAGCAGTGTGGGTAGGCAATACGAGCAGTACTTC. This codes for CASSVGRQYEQYF.

This clonotype came up once. The genes are TRBV6-2 or TRBV6-3 and TRBJ2-7, with TRBD2 matching over 14 bases. Germline CDR1 reads MNHEY; CDR2 reads SVGEGT. V shed 6 bases and J 4 bases; nucleotides not matched to a gene: 5. The CDR3 runs to 15 residues. The CDR3, as DNA: TGTGCCAGCAGCCGACTAGCGGGGGGGCCGTACGAGCAGTACTTC. It translates to CASSRLAGGPYEQYF.

This clonotype was detected only once. This CDR3 reads CASRRDGGTTEAFF. The CDR3 coding sequence is TGTGCCAGCAGGCGGGACGGCGGAACCACTGAAGCTTTCTTT. This chain connects TRBV2 to TRBJ1-1, with D perhaps matching TRBD1 (5 bases). The CDR3 has 14 residues. Germline lookup yields CDR1 SNHLY and CDR2 FYNNEI. V dropped 6 bases and J dropped 4 bases, with 15 bases sitting between them.

The chain employs TRBV2 and TRBJ2-5; tentative D call: TRBD1 (6 bases). The length of the CDR3 is 15 residues. The ends were cut back, 3 bases at V and 4 bases at J, with 15 bases in the middle. The germline CDR1 and CDR2 sequences are SNHLY and FYNNEI. CDR3 coding DNA: TGTGCCAGCAGTGAGGGGTCTGCCAGGGGAGAGACCCAGTACTTC. Its protein is CASSEGSARGETQYF.